This T cell receptor (beta chain) was documented in a study of radiotherapy plus CTLA-4 blockade in lung cancer. V was clipped by 0 bases and J by 4 bases, with 9 bases between them. Germline V gives CDR1 SGHTA, CDR2 FQGNSA. The CDR3 sequence is 14 residues long. Findings and limits, study-wide: TCR clones originating in tumors grew in number in blood after radiotherapy plus ipilimumab.

Here immunoSEQ multiplex PCR was the method, and the copy in TCRdb shows in-frame clones only, minus some. The sample yields 39,000 or so clones, about 80% seen once. Remarks on this clone: Its antigen is currently unknown.

The TCR was taken from a human donor with non-small cell lung cancer who had stable disease on radiotherapy plus ipilimumab. The V and J genes are TRBV7-2 and TRBJ1-1; unclear D gene. The specimen comprised peripheral blood, sampled from a patient treated with radiotherapy plus ipilimumab. The CDR3 loop reads CASSLAPGSTEAFF. CDR3 DNA sequence: TGTGCCAGCAGCTTAGCCCCTGGGTCCACTGAAGCTTTCTTT.